This TCR beta chain was identified during a study of cytomegalovirus exposure and HLA in healthy donors. A remark on this clone: Its antigen is as yet unknown.

Both 60 Vbeta primers and 13 Jbeta primers went into the PCR. In the study's own analysis: In a later analysis, 75 million to 85 million unique TCR beta chains included roughly 11 million shared by two or more donors. Libraries were prepared by immunoSEQ multiplex PCR; TCRdb keeps only in-frame clonotypes and omits some of them. V, J and clone size are taken as reported in that table, and D and trimming were inferred from the DNA itself. The table shows roughly 140,000 clones, with roughly 80% occurring only once. Trimming stripped 4 bases from V and 5 bases from J, with 9 bases between. CDR1 is SGDLS and CDR2 is YYNGEE in the germline V gene. The CDR3 consists of 12 residues. Notes on the study in general: There were three CMV-associated chains whose specificity for CMV antigens was confirmed in vitro.

Sequencing used PBMCs. The sequence came from a woman between 40 and 50 years old in good health and CMV-seropositive. This rearrangement joins TRBV9 to TRBJ1-1; no clear D. In DNA, the CDR3 is TGTGCCAGCAGCTCCCCGCGTACTGAAGCTTTCTTT. Encoded protein: CASSSPRTEAFF.